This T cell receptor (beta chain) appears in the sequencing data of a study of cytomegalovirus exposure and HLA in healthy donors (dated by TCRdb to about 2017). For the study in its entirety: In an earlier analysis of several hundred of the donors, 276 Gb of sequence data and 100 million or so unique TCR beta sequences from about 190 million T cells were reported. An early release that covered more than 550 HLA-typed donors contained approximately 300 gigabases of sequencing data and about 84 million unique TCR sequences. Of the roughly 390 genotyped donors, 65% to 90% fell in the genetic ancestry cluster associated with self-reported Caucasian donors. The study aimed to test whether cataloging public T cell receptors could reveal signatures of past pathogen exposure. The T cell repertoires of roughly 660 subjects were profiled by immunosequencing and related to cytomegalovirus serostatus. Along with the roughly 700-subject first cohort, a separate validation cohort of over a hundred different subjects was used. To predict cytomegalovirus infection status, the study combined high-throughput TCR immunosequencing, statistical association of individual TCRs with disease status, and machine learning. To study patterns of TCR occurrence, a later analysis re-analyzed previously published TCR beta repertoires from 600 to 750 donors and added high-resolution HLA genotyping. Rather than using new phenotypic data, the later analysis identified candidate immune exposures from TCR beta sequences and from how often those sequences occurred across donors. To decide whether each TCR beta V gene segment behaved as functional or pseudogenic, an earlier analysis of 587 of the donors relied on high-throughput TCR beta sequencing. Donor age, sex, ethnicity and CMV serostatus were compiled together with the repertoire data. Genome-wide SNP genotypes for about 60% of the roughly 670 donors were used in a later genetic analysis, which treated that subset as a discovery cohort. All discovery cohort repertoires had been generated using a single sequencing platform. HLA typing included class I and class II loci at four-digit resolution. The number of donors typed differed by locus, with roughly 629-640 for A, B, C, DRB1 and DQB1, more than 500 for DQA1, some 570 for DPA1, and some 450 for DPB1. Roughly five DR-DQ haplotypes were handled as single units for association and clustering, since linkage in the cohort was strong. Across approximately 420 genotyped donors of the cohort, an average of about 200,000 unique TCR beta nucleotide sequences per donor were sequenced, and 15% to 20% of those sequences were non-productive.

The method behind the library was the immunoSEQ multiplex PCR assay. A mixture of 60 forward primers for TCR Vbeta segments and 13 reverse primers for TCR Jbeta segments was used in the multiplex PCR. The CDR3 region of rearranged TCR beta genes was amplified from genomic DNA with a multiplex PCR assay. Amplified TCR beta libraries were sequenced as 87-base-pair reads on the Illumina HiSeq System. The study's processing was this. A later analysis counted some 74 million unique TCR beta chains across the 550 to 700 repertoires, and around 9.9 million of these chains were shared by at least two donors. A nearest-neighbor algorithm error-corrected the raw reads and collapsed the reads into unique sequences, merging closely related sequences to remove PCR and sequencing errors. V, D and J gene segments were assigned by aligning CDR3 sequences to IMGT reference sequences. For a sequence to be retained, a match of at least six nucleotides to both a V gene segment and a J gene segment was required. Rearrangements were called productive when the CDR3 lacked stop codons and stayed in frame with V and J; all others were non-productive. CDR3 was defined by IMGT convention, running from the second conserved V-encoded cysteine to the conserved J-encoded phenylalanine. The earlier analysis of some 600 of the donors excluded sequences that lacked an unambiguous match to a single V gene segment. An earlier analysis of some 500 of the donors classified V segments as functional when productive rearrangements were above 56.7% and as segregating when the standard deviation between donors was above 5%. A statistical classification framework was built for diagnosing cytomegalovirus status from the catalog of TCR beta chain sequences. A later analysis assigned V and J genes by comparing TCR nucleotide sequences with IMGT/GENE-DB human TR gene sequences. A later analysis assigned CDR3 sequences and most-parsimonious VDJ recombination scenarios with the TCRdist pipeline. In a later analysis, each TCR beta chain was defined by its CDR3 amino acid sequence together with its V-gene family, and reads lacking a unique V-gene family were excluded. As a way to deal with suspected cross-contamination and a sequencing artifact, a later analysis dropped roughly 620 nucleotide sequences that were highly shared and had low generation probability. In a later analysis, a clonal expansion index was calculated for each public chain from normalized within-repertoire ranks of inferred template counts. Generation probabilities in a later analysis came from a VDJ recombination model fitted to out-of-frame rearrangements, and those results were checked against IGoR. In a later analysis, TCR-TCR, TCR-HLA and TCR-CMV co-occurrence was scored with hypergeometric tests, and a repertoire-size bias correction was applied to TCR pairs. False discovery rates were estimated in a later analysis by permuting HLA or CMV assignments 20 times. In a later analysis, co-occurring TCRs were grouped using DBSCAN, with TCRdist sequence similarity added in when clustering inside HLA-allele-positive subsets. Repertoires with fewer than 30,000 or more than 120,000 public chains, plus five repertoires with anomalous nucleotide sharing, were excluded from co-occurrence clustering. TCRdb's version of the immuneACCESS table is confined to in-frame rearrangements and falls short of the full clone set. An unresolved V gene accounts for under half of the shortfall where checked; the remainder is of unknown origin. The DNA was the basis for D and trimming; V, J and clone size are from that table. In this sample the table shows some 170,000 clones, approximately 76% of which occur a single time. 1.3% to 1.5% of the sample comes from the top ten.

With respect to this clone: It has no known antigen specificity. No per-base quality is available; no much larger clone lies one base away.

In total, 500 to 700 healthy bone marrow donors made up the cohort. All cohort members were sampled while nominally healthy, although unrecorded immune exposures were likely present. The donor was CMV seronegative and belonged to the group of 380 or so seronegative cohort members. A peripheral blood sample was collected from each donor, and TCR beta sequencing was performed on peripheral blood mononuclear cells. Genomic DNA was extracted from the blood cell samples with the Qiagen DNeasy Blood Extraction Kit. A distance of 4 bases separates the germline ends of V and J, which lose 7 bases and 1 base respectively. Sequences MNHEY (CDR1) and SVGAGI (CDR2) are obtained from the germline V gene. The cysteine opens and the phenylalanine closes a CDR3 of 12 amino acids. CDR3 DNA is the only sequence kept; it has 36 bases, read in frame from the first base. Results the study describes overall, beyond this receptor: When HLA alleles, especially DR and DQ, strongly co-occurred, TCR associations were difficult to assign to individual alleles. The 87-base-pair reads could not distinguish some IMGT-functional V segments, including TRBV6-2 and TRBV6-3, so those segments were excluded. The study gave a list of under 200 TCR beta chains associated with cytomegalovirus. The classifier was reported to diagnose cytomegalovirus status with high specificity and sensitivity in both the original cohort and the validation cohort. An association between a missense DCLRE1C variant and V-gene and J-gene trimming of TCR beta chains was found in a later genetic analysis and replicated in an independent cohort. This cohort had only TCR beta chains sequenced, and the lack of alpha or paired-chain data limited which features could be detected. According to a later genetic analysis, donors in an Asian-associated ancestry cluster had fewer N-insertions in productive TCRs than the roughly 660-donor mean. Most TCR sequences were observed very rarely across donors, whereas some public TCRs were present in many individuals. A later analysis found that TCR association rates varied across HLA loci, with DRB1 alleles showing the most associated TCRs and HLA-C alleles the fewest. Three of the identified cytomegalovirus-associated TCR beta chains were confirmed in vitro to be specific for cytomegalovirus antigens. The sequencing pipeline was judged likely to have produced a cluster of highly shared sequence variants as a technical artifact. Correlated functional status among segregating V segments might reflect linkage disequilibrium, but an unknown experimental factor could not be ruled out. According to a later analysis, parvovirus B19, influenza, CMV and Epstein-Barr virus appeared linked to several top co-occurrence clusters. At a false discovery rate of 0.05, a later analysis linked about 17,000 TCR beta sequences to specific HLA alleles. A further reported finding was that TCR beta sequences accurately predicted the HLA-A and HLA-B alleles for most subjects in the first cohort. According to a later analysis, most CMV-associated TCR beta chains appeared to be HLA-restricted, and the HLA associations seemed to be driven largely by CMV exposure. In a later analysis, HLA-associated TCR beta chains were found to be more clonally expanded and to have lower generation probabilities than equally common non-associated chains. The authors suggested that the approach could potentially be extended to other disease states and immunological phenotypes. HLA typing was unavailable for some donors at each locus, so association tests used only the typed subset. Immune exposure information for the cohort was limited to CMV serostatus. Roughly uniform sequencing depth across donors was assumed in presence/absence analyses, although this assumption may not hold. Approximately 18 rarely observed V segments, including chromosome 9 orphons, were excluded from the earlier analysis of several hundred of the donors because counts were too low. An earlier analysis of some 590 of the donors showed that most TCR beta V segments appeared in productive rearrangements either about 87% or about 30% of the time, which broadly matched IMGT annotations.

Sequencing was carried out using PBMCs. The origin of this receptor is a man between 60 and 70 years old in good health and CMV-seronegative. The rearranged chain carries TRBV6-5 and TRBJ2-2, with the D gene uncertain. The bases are TGTGCCAGCACAGAGAACACCGGGGAGCTGTTTTTT. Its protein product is CASTENTGELFF.